This T cell receptor (beta chain) emerged from a study of T cell changes during pregnancy in multiple sclerosis. Assay used: immunoSEQ multiplex PCR; TCRdb lists only in-frame clones, some missing. The data contain about 61,000 clones, over 80% of them singletons. Germline V gene lookup returns CDR1 SGHRS and CDR2 YFSETQ. This CDR3 comprises 14 residues. V lost 0 bases and J 4 bases, leaving 8 bases between the germline ends. The sequence was obtained from a female donor in good health, enrolled as a control in a pregnancy study. The chain is built from TRBV5-1 and TRBJ1-5; D not certain. This sample comprised peripheral blood, obtained in the first trimester of pregnancy. As DNA, the CDR3 is TGCGCCAGCAGCTTGGGACATCCGAATCAGCCCCAGCATTTT. Residues: CASSLGHPNQPQHF.